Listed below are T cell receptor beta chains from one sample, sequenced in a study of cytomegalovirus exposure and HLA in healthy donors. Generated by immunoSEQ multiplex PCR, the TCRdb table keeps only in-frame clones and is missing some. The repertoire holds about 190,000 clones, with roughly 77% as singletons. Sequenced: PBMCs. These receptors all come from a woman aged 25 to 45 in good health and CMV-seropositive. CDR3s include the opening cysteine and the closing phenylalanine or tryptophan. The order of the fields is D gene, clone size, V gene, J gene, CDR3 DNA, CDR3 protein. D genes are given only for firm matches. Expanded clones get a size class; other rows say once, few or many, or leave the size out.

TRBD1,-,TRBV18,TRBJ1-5,TGTGCCAGCTCACAGGACAGGGGACGCCAGCCCCAGCATTTT,CASSQDRGRQPQHF
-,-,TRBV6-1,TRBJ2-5,TGTGCCAGCAGTGATCTTGGGGGCCCCGGGTACTTC,CASSDLGGPGYF
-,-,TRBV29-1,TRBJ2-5,TGCAGCGTTGACGGGGGTTCGGCCCAGTACTTC,CSVDGGSAQYF
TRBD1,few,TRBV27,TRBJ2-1,TGTGCCAGCAGTTTATTACCGGGACAGGGAATCCACAATGAGCAGTTCTTC,CASSLLPGQGIHNEQFF
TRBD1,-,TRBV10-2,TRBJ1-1,TGCGCCAGCAGTGGGCAGGGGGCCGATACTGAAGCTTTCTTT,CASSGQGADTEAFF
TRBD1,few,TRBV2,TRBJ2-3,TGTGCCAGCAGGGAACAGGGGCCTACAGATACGCAGTATTTT,CASREQGPTDTQYF
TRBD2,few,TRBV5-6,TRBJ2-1,TGTGCCAGCAGCTCGGACCGGGGCGGGAGGGCCAATGAGCAGTTCTTC,CASSSDRGGRANEQFF
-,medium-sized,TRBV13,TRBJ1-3,TGTGCCAGCAGCTTATTGGCGGGAAGCTCTGGAAACACCATATATTTT,CASSLLAGSSGNTIYF
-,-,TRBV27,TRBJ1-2,TGTGCCAGCTCAGAGGCGGGGGGCTATGGCTACACCTTC,CASSEAGGYGYTF
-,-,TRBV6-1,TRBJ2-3,TGTGCCAGCAGTGGGGACTTGGCACCCGATACGCAGTATTTT,CASSGDLAPDTQYF
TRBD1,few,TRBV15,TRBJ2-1,TGTGCCACCAGCAGAGAAGGGACAGGGGCCAATGAGCAGTTCTTC,CATSREGTGANEQFF
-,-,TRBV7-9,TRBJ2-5,TGTGCCAGCAGGGATCACAGGGAGACCCAGTACTTC,CASRDHRETQYF
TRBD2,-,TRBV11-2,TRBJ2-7,TGTGCCAGCAGCTTAAAACTAGCGGGAGGCCCCTACGAGCAGTACTTC,CASSLKLAGGPYEQYF
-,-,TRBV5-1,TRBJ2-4,TGCGCCAGCAGCGCGGGACCCGCCAAAAACATTCAGTACTTC,CASSAGPAKNIQYF
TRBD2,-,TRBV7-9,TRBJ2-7,TGTGCCAGCAGCTTGACTAGCGGATACGAGCAGTACTTC,CASSLTSGYEQYF
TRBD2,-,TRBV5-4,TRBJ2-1,TGTGCCAGCAGCTTGGTGCGGGAGGGGTACAATGAGCAGTTCTTC,CASSLVREGYNEQFF
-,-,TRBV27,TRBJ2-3,TGTGCCAGCAGTCAGCAGGGAAATACGCAGTATTTT,CASSQQGNTQYF
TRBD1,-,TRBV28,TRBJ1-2,TGTGCCAGCATCAAGACAGGGGAATATTATGGCTACACCTTC,CASIKTGEYYGYTF
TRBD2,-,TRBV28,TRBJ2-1,TGTGCCAGCAGCCGCGGGACTAGCGGGAGGAGCTCCTACAATGAGCAGTTCTTC,CASSRGTSGRSSYNEQFF
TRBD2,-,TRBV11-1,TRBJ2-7,TGTGCCAGCAGCCGCGGGACTAGCGGGAGAAACGAGCAGTACTTC,CASSRGTSGRNEQYF
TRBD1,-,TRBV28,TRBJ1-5,TGTGCCAGCAGTTCTTCTCGGGACAGGGACTGGAGCAATCAGCCCCAGCATTTT,CASSSSRDRDWSNQPQHF
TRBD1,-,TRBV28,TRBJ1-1,TGTGCCAGCAGAGAGGACAGGACGATGACTGAAGCTTTCTTT,CASREDRTMTEAFF
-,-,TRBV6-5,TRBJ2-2,TGTGCCAGCAGGCGAACAGGGATCACCGGGGAGCTGTTTTTT,CASRRTGITGELFF
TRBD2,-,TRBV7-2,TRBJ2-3,TGTGCCAGCGGAAGACTAGCGGGAGGGCCCCCAGATACGCAGTATTTT,CASGRLAGGPPDTQYF
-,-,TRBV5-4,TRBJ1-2,TGTGCCAGCAGCTTGGAGGTATCGGCGGTCTATGGCTACACCTTC,CASSLEVSAVYGYTF
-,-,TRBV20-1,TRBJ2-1,TGCAGTGCTAGCTTACTAGGGGGGCAGTTCTTC,CSASLLGGQFF
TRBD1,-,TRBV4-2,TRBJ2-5,TGTGCCAGCAGCCAACCGGGACAGGGGTCGGAAGAGACCCAGTACTTC,CASSQPGQGSEETQYF
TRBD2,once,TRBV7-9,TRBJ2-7,TGTTCCAGCAGCTCACCGGGGACTACCCTCTACGAGCAGTACTTC,CSSSSPGTTLYEQYF
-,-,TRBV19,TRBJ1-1,TGTGCCAGTAGGCAGTGGGCAGGGGAAACTGAAGCTTTCTTT,CASRQWAGETEAFF
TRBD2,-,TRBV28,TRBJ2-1,TGTGCCAGCAGTCGTAGCGGGAGGGATGAGCAGTTCTTC,CASSRSGRDEQFF
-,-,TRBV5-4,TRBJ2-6,TGTGCCAGCAGCTTGGCCCTCGACACAACAGACGTCCTGACTTTC,CASSLALDTTDVLTF
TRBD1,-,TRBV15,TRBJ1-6,TGTGCCACCAGCAGTGACAGGGCAGGGAATTCACCCCTCCACTTT,CATSSDRAGNSPLHF
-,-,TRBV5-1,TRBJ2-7,TGCGCCAGTTTTTTCAAGGAGAAGGCGGCATACGAGCAGTACTTC,CASFFKEKAAYEQYF
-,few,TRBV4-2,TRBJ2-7,TGTGCCAGCAGTCAAAAGCTGGGCAGCTCCTACGAGCAGTACTTC,CASSQKLGSSYEQYF
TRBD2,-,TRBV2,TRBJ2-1,TGTGCCAGCAGTGAACGCCGAGCGGGAGGTCGCAATGAGCAGTTCTTC,CASSERRAGGRNEQFF
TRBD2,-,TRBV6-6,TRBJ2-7,TGTGCCAGCAGTTACTCGAGCGGGGCCTACGAGCAGTACTTC,CASSYSSGAYEQYF
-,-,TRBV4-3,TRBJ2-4,TGCGCCAGCAGCTCCTTAGCCAAAAACATTCAGTACTTC,CASSSLAKNIQYF
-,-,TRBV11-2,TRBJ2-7,TGTGCCAGCAGCTTAGTCTTAGGGGACGAGCAGTACTTC,CASSLVLGDEQYF
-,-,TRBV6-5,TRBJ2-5,TGTGCCAGCAGTTCGGACTTCCAAGAGACCCAGTACTTC,CASSSDFQETQYF
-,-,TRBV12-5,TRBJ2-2,TGTGCTAGTGGCTTCCAAGCTACCGGGGAGCTGTTTTTT,CASGFQATGELFF
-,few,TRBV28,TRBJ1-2,TGTGCCAGCAGTTTGGCGGGGTTGGTCGGCTACACCTTC,CASSLAGLVGYTF
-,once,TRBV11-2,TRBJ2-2,TGTGCCAGCAGCTTATGGGCAGGGGAAGAGAGCGGGGAGCTGTTTTTT,CASSLWAGEESGELFF
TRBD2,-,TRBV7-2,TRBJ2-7,TGTGCCAGCAGCTTAGGGAGTAGCGGGCGCGAGCAGTACTTC,CASSLGSSGREQYF
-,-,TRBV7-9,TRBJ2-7,TGTGCCAGTACACCGACCTACGAGCAGTACTTC,CASTPTYEQYF
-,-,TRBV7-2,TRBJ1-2,TGTGCCAGCAGCGCCCCGGGAGACTACTATGGCTACACCTTC,CASSAPGDYYGYTF
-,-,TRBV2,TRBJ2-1,TGTGCCAGCACCTATACTGAGGGCAATGAGCAGTTCTTC,CASTYTEGNEQFF
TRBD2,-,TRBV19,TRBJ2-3,TGTGCCAGTAGTATAGGCGGGAGTGCAGATACGCAGTATTTT,CASSIGGSADTQYF
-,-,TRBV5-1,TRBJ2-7,TGCGCCAGCAGCTTGGCCGAAGGGGCGGCGCAGTACTTC,CASSLAEGAAQYF
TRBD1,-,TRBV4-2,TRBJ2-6,TGTGCCAGCAGCCAAGCCCCGACAGGGTCTGGGGCCAACGTCCTGACTTTC,CASSQAPTGSGANVLTF
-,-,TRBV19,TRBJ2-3,TGTGCCAGTAGTATCCAGACAGGTAACACAGATACGCAGTATTTT,CASSIQTGNTDTQYF
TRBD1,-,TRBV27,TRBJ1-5,TGTGCCAGCAGTACCCGGACAGGGATAGGGCAGCCCCAGCATTTT,CASSTRTGIGQPQHF